This TCR beta chain was identified in a study of STAT3 mutations in large granular lymphocyte leukemia. Only in-frame clones appear in the TCRdb table, and some are missing; sequencing was by immunoSEQ multiplex PCR. Of approximately 8,200 clones listed, roughly 91% are singletons. Notes on the study in general: At least one immunodominant TCR beta clonotype appeared in every T-cell large granular lymphocyte leukemia patient. After therapy, 6 of 18 patients switched clonotypes, all new clones STAT3 wild type. Some patients had dominant TCR clones larger than their STAT3 mutant burden.

Details on this clone: Its antigen is as yet unknown.

The clonotype was recovered from a man older than 75 with T-cell large granular lymphocyte leukemia. Some clones in this sample may be carry-over from other donors' samples. Sequences were obtained from peripheral blood mononuclear cells.

In nucleotides, the CDR3 is TGCAGCGCAGAGACAGGAGAGACCCAGTACTTC. Protein product: CSAETGETQYF. The chain employs TRBV29-1 and TRBJ2-5; D might be TRBD1 (6 bases). Trimming shortened V by 7 bases and J by 4 bases, and 10 bases separated the two germline ends. Germline V gene lookup returns CDR1 SQVTM and CDR2 ANQGSEA. This CDR3 has 11 residues.